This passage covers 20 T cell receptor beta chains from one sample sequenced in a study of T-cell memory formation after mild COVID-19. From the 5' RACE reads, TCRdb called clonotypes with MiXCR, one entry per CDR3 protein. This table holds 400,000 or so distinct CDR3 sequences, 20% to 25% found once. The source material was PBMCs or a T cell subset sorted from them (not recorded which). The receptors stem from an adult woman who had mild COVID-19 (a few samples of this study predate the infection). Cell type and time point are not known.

The chain's CDR3 is CASSSYGGLPFF. The DNA for the CDR3 is TGTGCCAGCAGTAGTTATGGGGGGCTCCCGTTTTTT. The chain couples TRBV12-3 or TRBV12-4 to TRBJ1-4; D is perhaps TRBD1 (6 bases). Trimming left V 5 bases short and J 16 bases short, with 17 bases between. This CDR3 has 12 residues.

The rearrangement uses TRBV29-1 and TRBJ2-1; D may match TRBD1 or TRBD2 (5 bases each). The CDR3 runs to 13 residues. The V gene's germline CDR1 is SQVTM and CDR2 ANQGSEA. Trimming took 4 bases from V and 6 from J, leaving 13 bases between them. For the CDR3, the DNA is TGCAGCGTTGGGGACGCGGTCCCCAATGAGCAGTTCTTC. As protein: CSVGDAVPNEQFF.

CDR3 coding DNA: TGTGCCAGCACTCCCGGGACTTCCGTCAATGAGCAGTTCTTC. This sequence encodes CASTPGTSVNEQFF. The chain joins TRBV12-3 or TRBV12-4 to TRBJ2-1; D may be TRBD2 (6 bases). The CDR3 extends over 14 amino acids. V lost 7 bases, J lost 6 bases, and 16 bases lay in between.

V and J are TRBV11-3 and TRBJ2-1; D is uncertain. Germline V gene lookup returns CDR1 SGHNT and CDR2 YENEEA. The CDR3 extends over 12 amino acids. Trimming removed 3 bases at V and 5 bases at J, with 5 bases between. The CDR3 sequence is CASSFLDNEQFF. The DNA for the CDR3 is TGTGCCAGCAGCTTCCTCGACAATGAGCAGTTCTTC.

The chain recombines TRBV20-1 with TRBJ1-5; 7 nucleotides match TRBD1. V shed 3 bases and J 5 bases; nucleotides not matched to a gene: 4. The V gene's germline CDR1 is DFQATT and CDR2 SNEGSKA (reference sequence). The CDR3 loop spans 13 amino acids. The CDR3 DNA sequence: TGCAGTGCTAGTACAGACAGGGATCAGCCCCAGCATTTT. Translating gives CSASTDRDQPQHF.

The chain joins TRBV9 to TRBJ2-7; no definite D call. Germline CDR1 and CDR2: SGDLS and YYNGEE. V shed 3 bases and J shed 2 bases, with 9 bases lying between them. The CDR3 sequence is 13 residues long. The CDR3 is CASSGLVPYEQYF. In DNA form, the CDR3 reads TGTGCCAGCAGCGGCTTGGTCCCCTACGAGCAGTACTTC.

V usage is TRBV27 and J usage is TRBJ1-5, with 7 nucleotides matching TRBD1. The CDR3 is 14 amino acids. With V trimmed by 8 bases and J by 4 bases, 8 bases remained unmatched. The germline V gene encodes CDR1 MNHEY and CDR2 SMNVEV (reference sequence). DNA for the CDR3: TGTGCCAGCGGCCGGACAGGCGGAAATCAGCCCCAGCATTTT. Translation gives CASGRTGGNQPQHF.

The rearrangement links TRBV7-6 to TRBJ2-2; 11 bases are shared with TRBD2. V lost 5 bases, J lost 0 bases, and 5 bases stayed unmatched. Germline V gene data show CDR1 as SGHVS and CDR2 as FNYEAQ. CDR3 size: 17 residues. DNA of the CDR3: TGTGCCAGCAGCGCTTTAGCGGGAGGGCCGAACACCGGGGAGCTGTTTTTT. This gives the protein CASSALAGGPNTGELFF.

The CDR3 nucleotides read TGTGCCACCAGTGATTTGCGGGGACGGACAGATACGCAGTATTTT. Its protein product is CATSDLRGRTDTQYF. The chain carries TRBV24-1 and TRBJ2-3; D possibly matches TRBD1 or TRBD2 (5 bases each). Trimming took 0 bases from V and 3 from J, leaving 9 bases between them. In germline, CDR1 is KGHDR, CDR2 SFDVKD. This CDR3 has 15 residues.

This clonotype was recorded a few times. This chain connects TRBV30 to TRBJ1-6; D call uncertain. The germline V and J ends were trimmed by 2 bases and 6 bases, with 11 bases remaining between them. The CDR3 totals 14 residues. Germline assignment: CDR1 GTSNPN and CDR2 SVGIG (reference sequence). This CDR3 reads CAWSKGSSNSPLHF. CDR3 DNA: TGTGCCTGGAGTAAGGGTTCATCTAATTCACCCCTCCACTTT.

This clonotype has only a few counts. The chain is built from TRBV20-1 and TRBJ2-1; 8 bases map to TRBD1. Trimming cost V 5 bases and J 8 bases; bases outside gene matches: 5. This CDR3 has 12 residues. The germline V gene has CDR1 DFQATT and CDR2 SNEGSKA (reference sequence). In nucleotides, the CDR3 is TGCAGTGCTGGACAGGGACCCTATGAGCAGTTCTTC. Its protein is CSAGQGPYEQFF.

Here the CDR3 reads CSARKSGPGYEQYF. The CDR3 DNA is TGCAGTGCTAGAAAGTCGGGACCTGGGTACGAGCAGTACTTC. This chain joins TRBV20-1 and TRBJ2-7; D may match TRBD1 or TRBD2 (5 bases each). Germline V gives CDR1 DFQATT, CDR2 SNEGSKA (reference sequence). Between the trimmed V and J ends, which lost 2 bases and 4 bases, there was a span of 15 bases. This CDR3 comprises 14 residues.

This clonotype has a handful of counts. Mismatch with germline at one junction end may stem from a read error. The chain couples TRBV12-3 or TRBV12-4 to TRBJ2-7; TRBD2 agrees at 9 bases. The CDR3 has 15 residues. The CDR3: CASSSRGTSSHEQYF. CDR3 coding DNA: TGTGCCAGCAGTTCGCGAGGGACTAGCTCCCACGAGCAGTACTTC.

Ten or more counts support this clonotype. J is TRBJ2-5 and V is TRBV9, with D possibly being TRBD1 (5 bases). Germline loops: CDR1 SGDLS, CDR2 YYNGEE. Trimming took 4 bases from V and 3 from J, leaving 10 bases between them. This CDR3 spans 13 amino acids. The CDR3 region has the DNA TGTGCCAGCAGCCAGGGCAGGGAAGAGACCCAGTACTTC. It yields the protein CASSQGREETQYF. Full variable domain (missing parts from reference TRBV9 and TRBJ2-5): DSGVTQTPKHLITATGQRVTLRCSPRSGDLSVYWYQQSLDQGLQFLIQYYNGEERAKGNILERFSAQQFPDLHSELNLSSLELGDSALYFCASSQGREETQYFGPGTRLLVL.

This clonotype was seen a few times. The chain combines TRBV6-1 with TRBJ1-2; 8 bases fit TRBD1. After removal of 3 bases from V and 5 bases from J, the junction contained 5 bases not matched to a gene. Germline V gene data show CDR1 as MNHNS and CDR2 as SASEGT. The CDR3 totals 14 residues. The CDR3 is CASSERTGLYGYTF. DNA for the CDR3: TGTGCCAGCAGTGAGAGGACAGGGCTGTATGGCTACACCTTC.

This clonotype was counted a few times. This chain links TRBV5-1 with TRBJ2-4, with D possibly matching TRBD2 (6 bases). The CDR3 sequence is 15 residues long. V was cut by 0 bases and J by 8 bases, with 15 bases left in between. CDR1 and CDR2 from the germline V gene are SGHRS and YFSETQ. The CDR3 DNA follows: TGCGCCAGCAGCTTGGCCGGGGGAGGAGAGGACATTCAGTACTTC. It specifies CASSLAGGGEDIQYF. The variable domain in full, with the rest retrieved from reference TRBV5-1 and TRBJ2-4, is KAGVTQTPRYLIKTRGQQVTLSCSPISGHRSVSWYQQTPGQGLQFLFEYFSETQRNKGNFPGRFSGRQFSNSRSEMNVSTLELGDSALYLCASSLAGGGEDIQYFGAGTRLSVL.

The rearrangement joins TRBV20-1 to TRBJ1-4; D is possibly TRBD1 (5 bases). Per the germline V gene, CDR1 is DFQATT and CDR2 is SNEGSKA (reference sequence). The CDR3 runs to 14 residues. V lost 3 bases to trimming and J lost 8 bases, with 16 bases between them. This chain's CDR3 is CSASRTGGGEKLFF. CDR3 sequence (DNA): TGCAGTGCTAGCCGAACAGGAGGTGGGGAAAAACTGTTTTTT.

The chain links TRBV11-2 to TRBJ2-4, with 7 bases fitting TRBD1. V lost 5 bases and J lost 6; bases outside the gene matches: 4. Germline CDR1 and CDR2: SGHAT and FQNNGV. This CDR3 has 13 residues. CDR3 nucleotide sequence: TGTGCCAGCAGCAGACGACAGGGAAACATTCAGTACTTC. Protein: CASSRRQGNIQYF.

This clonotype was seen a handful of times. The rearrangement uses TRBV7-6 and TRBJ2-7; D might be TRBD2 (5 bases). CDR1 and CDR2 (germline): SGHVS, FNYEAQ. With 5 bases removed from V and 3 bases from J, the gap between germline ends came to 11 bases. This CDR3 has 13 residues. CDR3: CASSKDAGYEQYF. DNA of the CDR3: TGTGCCAGCAGCAAGGACGCGGGCTACGAGCAGTACTTC.

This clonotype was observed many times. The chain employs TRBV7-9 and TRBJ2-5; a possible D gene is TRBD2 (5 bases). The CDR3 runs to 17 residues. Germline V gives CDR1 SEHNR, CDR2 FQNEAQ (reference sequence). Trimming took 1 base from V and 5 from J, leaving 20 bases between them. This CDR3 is CASSLGALRVAWETQYF. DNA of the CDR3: TGTGCCAGCAGCTTAGGAGCACTGAGGGTAGCCTGGGAGACCCAGTACTTC.